The 9 T cell receptor beta chains below were found in one sample sequenced in a study of graft-versus-host responses after intestinal transplantation. No cognate antigen is known for these TCRs. Using immunoSEQ multiplex PCR, the repertoire was profiled, and TCRdb retains in-frame clones only, with some absent. The sample includes around 97,000 clones, roughly nine tenths of them seen just once. The sequenced sample was unstimulated CD4+ T cells sorted from spleen or lymph node cells, obtained before transplant. The source of these receptors is a human donor who was the organ donor for an intestinal transplant.

As regards this clone: A junction end diverges from the germline sequence, so it may reflect a read error. This sequence joins TRBV6-5 and TRBJ2-5, with a weak D call TRBD2 (5 bases). Looked up from germline, CDR1 is MNHEY and CDR2 is SVGAGI. This CDR3 is built from 11 residues. The CDR3, as DNA: TGTGCCAGCAGTTACTCGGGAAAGAGGGACTTC. Protein: CASSYSGKRDF.

This chain links TRBV30 with TRBJ1-1, with TRBD1 matching over 8 bases. Per the germline V gene, CDR1 is GTSNPN and CDR2 is SVGIG (reference sequence). The CDR3 totals 15 residues. J was trimmed by 5 bases and V by 4 bases; bases with no gene match: 12. CDR3 loop: CAWTVIRGPGTEAFF. The DNA of the CDR3 is TGTGCCTGGACCGTTATCAGGGGGCCGGGGACTGAAGCTTTCTTT.

This clone showed up just once. The genes are TRBV19 and TRBJ1-5; D remains ambiguous. The CDR3 runs to 16 residues. CDR1 and CDR2 from the germline V gene are LNHDA and SQIVND (reference sequence). Trimming took 6 bases from V and 5 from J, leaving 20 bases between them. The DNA for the CDR3 is TGTGCCAGTAGCCCCGGTCAGCTTAGAGGTCATCAGCCCCAGCATTTT. Encoded protein: CASSPGQLRGHQPQHF.

The rearrangement uses TRBV6-5 and TRBJ2-7; tentative D call: TRBD1 (6 bases). The CDR3 is 9 amino acids. The germline gives CDR1 MNHEY, CDR2 SVGAGI. CDR3 DNA sequence: TGTGCCAGCAGTTACGGGGGCCAGGTC. Amino acids: CASSYGGQV.

This clone was seen a handful of times. The chain joins TRBV28 to TRBJ2-7, with 11 positions matching TRBD2. The CDR3 totals 13 residues. V gave up 8 bases and J gave up 2 bases; unmatched junction bases: 2. Germline values: CDR1 MDHEN, CDR2 SYDVKM. The CDR3 DNA sequence: TGTGCCAGCGATAGCGGGGGGGCCTACGAGCAGTACTTC. It specifies CASDSGGAYEQYF.

The CDR3 sequence: CASSSGQGRKSGNEKLFF. The DNA for the CDR3 is TGTGCCAGCAGCTCGGGACAGGGAAGGAAAAGTGGTAATGAAAAACTGTTTTTT. The V call is TRBV5-4, the J call TRBJ1-4; 9 positions match TRBD1. V shed 3 bases and J 4 bases; nucleotides not matched to a gene: 13. The CDR3 consists of 18 residues. Germline V lookup: CDR1 SGHNT, CDR2 YYREEE (reference sequence).

The V and J genes are TRBV5-1 and TRBJ1-4; D is uncertain. Deletions cut 0 bases from V and 0 bases from J, with 6 bases between. CDR3 size: 15 residues. Per germline, CDR1 SGHRS and CDR2 YFSETQ. The CDR3 DNA reads TGCGCCAGCAGCTTGGCCCCATCAACTAATGAAAAACTGTTTTTT. It translates to CASSLAPSTNEKLFF.

The chain joins TRBV15 to TRBJ2-7; D is ambiguous. The germline gives CDR1 LNHNV, CDR2 YYDKDF (reference sequence). The CDR3 extends over 13 amino acids. The V gene lost 0 bases and the J gene lost 2 bases, with 5 bases spanning the gap. This CDR3 is CATSRDSAYEQYF. CDR3 coding DNA: TGTGCCACCAGCAGAGATAGTGCCTACGAGCAGTACTTC. The variable domain in full, with the rest retrieved from reference TRBV15 and TRBJ2-7, is DAMVIQNPRYQVTQFGKPVTLSCSQTLNHNVMYWYQQKSSQAPKLLFHYYDKDFNNEADTPDNFQSRRPNTSFCFLDIRSPGLGDTAMYLCATSRDSAYEQYFGPGTRLTVT.

This chain connects TRBV15 to TRBJ2-5; 8 bases are a match to TRBD1. The DNA end lines up better with TRBJ2-7; the J call may be wrong. This CDR3 has 15 residues. CDR1 is LNHNV, CDR2 YYDKDF, per germline (reference sequence). CDR3 nucleotide sequence: TGTGCCACCAGCAACGGACAGGGAGCGTCCTACGAGCAGTACTTC. It translates to CATSNGQGASYEQYF.